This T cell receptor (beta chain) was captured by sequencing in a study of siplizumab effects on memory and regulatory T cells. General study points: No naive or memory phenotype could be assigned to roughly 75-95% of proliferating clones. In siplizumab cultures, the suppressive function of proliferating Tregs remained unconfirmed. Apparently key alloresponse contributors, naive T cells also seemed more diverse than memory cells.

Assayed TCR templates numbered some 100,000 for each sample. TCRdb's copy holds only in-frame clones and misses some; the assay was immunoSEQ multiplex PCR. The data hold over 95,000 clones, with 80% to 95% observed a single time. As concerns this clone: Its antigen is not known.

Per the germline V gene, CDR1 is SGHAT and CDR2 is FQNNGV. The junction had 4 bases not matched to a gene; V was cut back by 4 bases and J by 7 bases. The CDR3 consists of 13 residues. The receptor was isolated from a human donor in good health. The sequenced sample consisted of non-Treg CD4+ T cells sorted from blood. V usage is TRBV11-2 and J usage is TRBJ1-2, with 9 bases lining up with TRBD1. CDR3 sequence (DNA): TGTGCCAGCAGCTCACAGGGGGCCATTGGCTACACCTTC. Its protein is CASSSQGAIGYTF.